This is a list of T cell receptor beta chains from one sample in a study of blood T cell repertoires in COVID-19. Some clones are missing from TCRdb's copy, which holds only in-frame ones; the method was immunoSEQ multiplex PCR. The sample consists of about 110,000 clones, roughly 86% of them appearing once. Sequences were obtained from peripheral blood. The origin of the receptors is a middle-aged man with acute or convalescent COVID-19. Both conserved end residues are part of each CDR3. The order of the fields is V gene, D gene, J gene, CDR3 protein. D genes are given only for firm matches.

V: TRBV19; D: TRBD2; J: TRBJ2-3; CDR3: CASSETSESTDTQYF
V: TRBV19; D: NA; J: TRBJ1-4; CDR3: CASSVRNEKLFF
V: TRBV6-5; D: NA; J: TRBJ1-4; CDR3: CASSSRTRFEKLFF
V: TRBV24-1; D: NA; J: TRBJ2-1; CDR3: CATSDLAYNEQFF
V: TRBV7-3; D: NA; J: TRBJ1-1; CDR3: CASSFQENTEAFF
V: TRBV7-9; D: NA; J: TRBJ1-2; CDR3: CASSLAGRVNYGYTF
V: TRBV24-1; D: NA; J: TRBJ1-2; CDR3: CATSDSDYGYTF
V: TRBV20-1; D: NA; J: TRBJ1-3; CDR3: CSASHSSGNTIYF
V: TRBV4-2; D: TRBD2; J: TRBJ2-1; CDR3: CASSEGTSGENEQFF
V: TRBV7-9; D: NA; J: TRBJ1-1; CDR3: CASSLGGLLKNTEAFF
V: TRBV7-9; D: TRBD1; J: TRBJ1-1; CDR3: CASSGGQGLTEAFF
V: TRBV9; D: NA; J: TRBJ1-2; CDR3: CASSATLQGNYGYTF
V: TRBV27; D: TRBD2; J: TRBJ2-7; CDR3: CASRPTSGRSWEQYF
V: TRBV29-1; D: NA; J: TRBJ1-1; CDR3: CSVENMGGGRTEAFF
V: TRBV30; D: NA; J: TRBJ1-3; CDR3: CAWSRQGWGNTIYF
V: TRBV19; D: TRBD1; J: TRBJ1-2; CDR3: CASSGPGTGGIYGYTF
V: TRBV9; D: NA; J: TRBJ1-2; CDR3: CASSVAGSSNGYTF
V: TRBV6-6; D: NA; J: TRBJ1-2; CDR3: CASSWGDRRNYGYTF
V: TRBV5-6; D: TRBD1; J: TRBJ1-2; CDR3: CASSPRTGDGYTF
V: TRBV7-2; D: TRBD1; J: TRBJ1-2; CDR3: CASSSRTGGSLLYGYTF
V: TRBV7-8; D: NA; J: TRBJ1-6; CDR3: CASSFGTPGGNSPLHF
V: TRBV15; D: TRBD1; J: TRBJ1-2; CDR3: CATSRDGQGGYTF
V: TRBV5-6; D: TRBD1; J: TRBJ1-5; CDR3: CASSLGQNQPQHF
V: TRBV3-1/TRBV3-2; D: NA; J: TRBJ1-6; CDR3: CASSQGADAYNSPLHF
V: TRBV19; D: TRBD2; J: TRBJ2-1; CDR3: CASSMVAGDYNEQFF
V: TRBV23-1; D: TRBD1; J: TRBJ1-1; CDR3: CASSPRGQGTNTEAFF
V: TRBV3-1/TRBV3-2; D: NA; J: TRBJ2-7; CDR3: CASSPWTDYEQYF
V: TRBV7-2; D: NA; J: TRBJ1-2; CDR3: CASSLPGLGYTF
V: TRBV10-2; D: NA; J: TRBJ1-3; CDR3: CASRGGTTGNTIYF
V: TRBV3-1/TRBV3-2; D: NA; J: TRBJ2-5; CDR3: CASSQSQGETQYF
V: TRBV19; D: TRBD2; J: TRBJ2-2; CDR3: CASSTTSGRALSDTGELFF
V: TRBV6-2/TRBV6-3; D: NA; J: TRBJ1-5; CDR3: CASSRSRSGGPQHF
V: TRBV27; D: NA; J: TRBJ2-7; CDR3: CASSPDGVPLSYEQYF
V: TRBV25-1; D: NA; J: TRBJ2-3; CDR3: CASSAQGPLSTDTQYF
V: TRBV11-3; D: TRBD1; J: TRBJ2-2; CDR3: CASSLSTGGTGELFF
V: TRBV29-1; D: NA; J: TRBJ2-5; CDR3: CSVTTGTETQYF
V: TRBV11-2; D: TRBD1; J: TRBJ1-2; CDR3: CASSYDRGRGYTF
V: TRBV6-6; D: NA; J: TRBJ1-3; CDR3: CASSYSGSTGNTIYF
V: TRBV14; D: NA; J: TRBJ1-2; CDR3: CASSHPRHFNYGYTF
V: TRBV11-2; D: NA; J: TRBJ1-5; CDR3: CASSLGGAGQPQHF
V: TRBV11-3; D: TRBD1; J: TRBJ2-5; CDR3: CASTKTGKETQYF
V: TRBV5-6; D: NA; J: TRBJ2-1; CDR3: CASSFRGSWMNEQFF
V: TRBV6-5; D: NA; J: TRBJ2-7; CDR3: CASRTGLNEQYF
V: TRBV7-9; D: NA; J: TRBJ1-4; CDR3: CASSPRGPNEKLFF
V: TRBV18; D: TRBD1; J: TRBJ2-1; CDR3: CASSKDRGGNEQFF
V: TRBV28; D: TRBD2; J: TRBJ2-3; CDR3: CASSFLAGTDTQYF
V: TRBV7-2; D: NA; J: TRBJ2-2; CDR3: CASSLAARSVTGELFF
V: TRBV6-5; D: NA; J: TRBJ1-1; CDR3: CACGRGDTEAFF
V: TRBV19; D: TRBD1; J: TRBJ1-2; CDR3: CASSIVPGQGFWGYTF
V: TRBV19; D: TRBD1; J: TRBJ1-1; CDR3: CASRGTDEMNTEAFF
V: TRBV6-2/TRBV6-3; D: NA; J: TRBJ1-1; CDR3: CASSYSKGGRNTEAFF
V: TRBV9; D: NA; J: TRBJ2-2; CDR3: CASSVRTGELFF
V: TRBV9; D: TRBD1; J: TRBJ1-5; CDR3: CASSVGPGGWQPQHF
V: TRBV18; D: TRBD1; J: TRBJ1-1; CDR3: CASSPSGGRNTEAFF